This T cell receptor beta chain was identified during a study of blood T cell repertoires in COVID-19. There are 14 residues in the CDR3. V dropped 4 bases and J dropped 3; count of bases not matched to a gene: 0. Germline lookup yields CDR1 LGHDT and CDR2 YNNKEL (reference sequence). Using immunoSEQ multiplex PCR, the repertoire was profiled, and TCRdb retains in-frame clones only, with some absent. The table records 100,000 to 150,000 clones, 90% to 95% of them present only once. This receptor was obtained from a man aged 50 to 60 with COVID-19, enrolled during active disease. J is TRBJ2-1 and V is TRBV3-1 (or the pseudogene TRBV3-2); 10 nucleotides align to TRBD2. Sequencing was done on a sample of peripheral blood. The CDR3 DNA reads as TGTGCCAGCAGCCTAGCGGGAGGCTACAATGAGCAGTTCTTC. It translates to CASSLAGGYNEQFF.